The 16 T cell receptor beta chains presented below share a single source sample, sequenced in a study of T cell changes during pregnancy in multiple sclerosis. Assay: immunoSEQ multiplex PCR; the TCRdb copy retains only in-frame clones and omits some. The sample records 65,000 to 90,000 clones, 80% to 95% being singletons. This specimen was peripheral blood, taken in the first trimester of pregnancy. The receptors come from a female donor with multiple sclerosis, enrolled in a pregnancy study.

V and J are TRBV6-6 and TRBJ1-1; D might be TRBD1 (6 bases). The CDR3 has 13 residues. Germline values: CDR1 MNHNY, CDR2 SVGAGI (reference sequence). V gave up 5 bases and J gave up 1 base, with 8 bases separating them. This CDR3 reads CASSGTPNTEAFF. The CDR3, as DNA: TGTGCCAGCAGTGGGACACCGAACACTGAAGCTTTCTTT.

This clone was detected only once. The CDR3 spells CASSGLAGADTQYF. CDR3 nucleotides: TGTGCCAGCAGTGGACTAGCGGGAGCAGATACGCAGTATTTT. This chain uses TRBV6-1 with TRBJ2-3; 12 positions agree with TRBD2. V trimming: 4 bases; J trimming: 4 bases; junction bases outside the gene matches: 0. This CDR3 has 14 residues. Germline CDR1 reads MNHNS; CDR2 reads SASEGT.

The V gene is TRBV7-9, the J gene TRBJ1-2, with D possibly TRBD1 on 5 matching bases. Trimming pared 5 bases from V and 7 bases from J, leaving 20 bases between. CDR3 length: 15 residues. Germline V gene lookup returns CDR1 SEHNR and CDR2 FQNEAQ (reference sequence). The chain's CDR3 is CASSQTDSALGGYTF. CDR3 nucleotides: TGTGCCAGCAGCCAAACCGACAGTGCCTTGGGTGGCTACACCTTC.

The chain couples TRBV28 to TRBJ1-4; 7 bases align to TRBD1. The germline V gene has CDR1 MDHEN and CDR2 SYDVKM. V was clipped by 5 bases and J by 6 bases; unmatched bases: 6. CDR3 size: 14 residues. CDR3: CASSQTGSYEKLFF. As DNA, the CDR3 is TGTGCCAGCAGTCAGACAGGGTCGTATGAAAAACTGTTTTTT.

The rearrangement joins TRBV6-5 to TRBJ1-5, with D perhaps TRBD1 (6 bases). Trimming removed 5 bases at V and 4 bases at J, with 12 bases between. CDR3 length: 14 residues. The germline CDR1 and CDR2 sequences are MNHEY and SVGAGI. CDR3: CASSEQGVNQPQHF. CDR3 bases: TGTGCCAGCAGTGAACAGGGTGTAAATCAGCCCCAGCATTTT.

The rearrangement joins TRBV2 to TRBJ2-3, with D possibly matching TRBD1 (5 bases). CDR3 size: 14 residues. Trimming removed 6 bases at V and 0 bases at J, with 10 bases between. Germline V lookup: CDR1 SNHLY, CDR2 FYNNEI. The CDR3 sequence: CASRGRQSTDTQYF. The CDR3 nucleotides read TGTGCCAGCAGGGGCCGACAGAGCACAGATACGCAGTATTTT.

DNA for the CDR3: TGTGCCAGCAGCTTAGAACTAGCGGGAGGCTATGAGCAGTTCTTC. It encodes CASSLELAGGYEQFF. The V and J genes are TRBV11-2 and TRBJ2-1, with TRBD2 matching over 12 bases. After removal of 0 bases from V and 8 bases from J, the junction contained 2 bases not matched to a gene. Germline V gene sequence: CDR1 SGHAT, CDR2 FQNNGV. The CDR3 is made up of 15 amino acids.

The CDR3 reads CASSRSGDYGYTF. For the CDR3, the DNA is TGTGCCAGCAGTCGGTCGGGGGACTATGGCTACACCTTC. The chain recombines TRBV27 with TRBJ1-2, with TRBD1 as a possible D gene (5 bases). The CDR3 runs to 13 residues. CDR1 is MNHEY and CDR2 is SMNVEV in the germline V gene (reference sequence). The V and J ends lost 5 bases and 3 bases respectively, with 10 bases between them.

This chain uses TRBV19 with TRBJ1-1, with TRBD1 identical over 10 bases. From germline, CDR1 is LNHDA and CDR2 SQIVND (reference sequence). V was pared by 6 bases and J by 0 bases, with 10 bases of the junction left unmatched. This CDR3 has 17 residues. The CDR3 DNA is TGTGCCAGTAGGCTCCGGGACAGGGGCCAATTGAACACTGAAGCTTTCTTT. This encodes CASRLRDRGQLNTEAFF.

This clone was observed a single time. The chain links TRBV10-3 to TRBJ2-3; TRBD2 aligns across 9 bases. The CDR3 runs 16 residues. V dropped 10 bases and J dropped 4; count of bases not matched to a gene: 15. Germline V gene data show CDR1 as ENHRY and CDR2 as SYGVKD. The CDR3 bases are TGTGCCACCAAAGGCGCGGGCGGGGGGGCCTCAGATACGCAGTATTTT. It translates to CATKGAGGGASDTQYF.

The chain joins TRBV6-4 to TRBJ2-3; D may be TRBD2 (6 bases). Germline V CDR1 and CDR2: MRHNA, SNTAGT. V lost 0 bases and J lost 0, with 13 bases in between. CDR3 length equals 17 residues. The CDR3 DNA reads as TGTGCCAGCAGTGACTCGAGTACTAGCCAGAGCACAGATACGCAGTATTTT. Translating gives CASSDSSTSQSTDTQYF.

This clone occurred once. The chain employs TRBV5-5 and TRBJ2-6, with a possible D match to TRBD2 (5 bases). This CDR3 has 15 residues. In germline, CDR1 is SGHKS, CDR2 YYEKEE (reference sequence). The V end lost 0 bases, the J end lost 2 bases, and 6 bases lay between the germline ends. The CDR3 DNA reads as TGTGCCAGCAGCTTGGGAGGGACTGGGGCCAACGTCCTGACTTTC. It translates to CASSLGGTGANVLTF.

This rearrangement joins TRBV4-1 to TRBJ2-3; maybe TRBD2 (6 bases). V was pared by 1 base and J by 2 bases, with 19 bases between. The CDR3 sequence is 18 residues long. Germline values: CDR1 MGHRA, CDR2 YSYEKL. The CDR3 region has the DNA TGCGCCAGCAGCCAAGCTCCGCCCTGGGGGGTACACACAGATACGCAGTATTTT. It translates to CASSQAPPWGVHTDTQYF.

This clone was counted only a few times. This chain links TRBV18 with TRBJ1-1; D remains unclear. Deletions cut 0 bases from V and 0 bases from J, with 8 bases between. The V gene's germline CDR1 is KGHSH and CDR2 LQKENI. CDR3 length: 15 residues. The CDR3 coding sequence is TGTGCCAGCTCACCACCCCACAGCTTGAACACTGAAGCTTTCTTT. Protein: CASSPPHSLNTEAFF.

The rearrangement links TRBV5-4 to TRBJ2-4; 9 nucleotides align to TRBD2. CDR3 length equals 16 residues. V shed 0 bases and J 7 bases; nucleotides not matched to a gene: 8. Germline CDR1 reads SGHNT; CDR2 reads YYREEE (reference sequence). The chain's CDR3 is CASSLVSGGRGNIQYF. The CDR3 DNA follows: TGTGCCAGCAGCTTGGTATCGGGCGGGAGGGGCAACATTCAGTACTTC.

This clone was counted a single time. This rearrangement joins TRBV18 to TRBJ1-5, with 11 nucleotides matching TRBD1. V trimming: 4 bases; J trimming: 5 bases; junction bases outside the gene matches: 7. Germline V lookup: CDR1 KGHSH, CDR2 LQKENI. The CDR3 length is 16 residues. The CDR3 is CASSLRTGGGYQPQHF. CDR3 bases: TGTGCCAGCTCACTAAGGACAGGGGGCGGTTATCAGCCCCAGCATTTT.